The clone carrying this T cell receptor (beta chain) occurred once. This specimen belongs to a study of blood T cell repertoires in COVID-19. On the study more broadly: Samples taken during acute and convalescent COVID-19 were collected in the United States, Italy and Spain. Sample material is recorded as cDNA or gDNA derived from T cells, B-cell-depleted T cells, or PBMCs.

From germline, CDR1 is SGDLS and CDR2 YYNGEE. The CDR3 runs 16 residues. V was clipped by 4 bases and J by 4 bases; unmatched bases: 8. Under the authors' procedure: Nucleated cell counts were estimated from reference gene primer amplification. Sequencing used immunoSEQ multiplex PCR; TCRdb keeps in-frame clones, though not all of them. The DNA was the basis for D and trimming; V, J and clone size are from that table. The sample holds around 150,000 clones, roughly 86% seen once. The material sequenced was peripheral blood. This TCR came from a man aged 18 to 35 with acute or convalescent COVID-19. The rearrangement links TRBV9 to TRBJ2-1; 10 nucleotides agree with TRBD1. CDR3 sequence (DNA): TGTGCCAGCAGCCCTACCGGGACAGGGGTTTACAATGAGCAGTTCTTC. It translates to CASSPTGTGVYNEQFF.